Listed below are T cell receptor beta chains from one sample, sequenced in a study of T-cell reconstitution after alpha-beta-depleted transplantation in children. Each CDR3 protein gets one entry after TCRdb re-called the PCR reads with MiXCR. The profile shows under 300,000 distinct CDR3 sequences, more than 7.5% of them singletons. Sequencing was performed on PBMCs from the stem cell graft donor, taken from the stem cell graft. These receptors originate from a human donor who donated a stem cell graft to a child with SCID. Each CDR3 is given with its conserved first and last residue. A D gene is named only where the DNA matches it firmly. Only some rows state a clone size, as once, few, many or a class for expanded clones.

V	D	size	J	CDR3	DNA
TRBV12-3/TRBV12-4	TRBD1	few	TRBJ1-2	CASCPNRGLASPLNYGYTF	TGTGCCAGCTGTCCCAACAGGGGGCTCGCATCTCCTCTTAACTATGGCTACACCTTC
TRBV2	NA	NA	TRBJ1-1	CASPGRLNTEAFF	TGTGCCAGCCCAGGACGGCTGAACACTGAAGCTTTCTTT
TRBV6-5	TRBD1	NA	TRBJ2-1	CAAQGGREQFF	TGTGCCGCACAGGGGGGCCGTGAGCAGTTCTTC
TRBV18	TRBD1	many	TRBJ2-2	CASPRDRDPPGELFF	TGTGCCAGCCCCCGGGACAGGGATCCCCCCGGGGAGCTGTTTTTT
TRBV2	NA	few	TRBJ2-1	CASSEEAPSYNEQFF	TGTGCCAGCAGTGAGGAGGCTCCCAGCTACAATGAGCAGTTCTTC
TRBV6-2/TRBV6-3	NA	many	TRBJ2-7	CASSYGGSFYEQYF	TGTGCCAGCAGTTACGGGGGCAGTTTCTACGAGCAGTACTTC
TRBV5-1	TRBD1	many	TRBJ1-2	CASSGQGHGYGYTF	TGCGCCAGCAGCGGACAGGGACATGGCTATGGCTACACCTTC
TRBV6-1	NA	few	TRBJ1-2	CASRHRPDQGFGYTF	TGTGCCAGCAGACACCGGCCCGATCAGGGTTTCGGCTACACCTTC
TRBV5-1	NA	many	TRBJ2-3	CASSFLAGASTDTQYF	TGCGCCAGCAGCTTCTTGGCAGGGGCTAGCACAGATACGCAGTATTTT
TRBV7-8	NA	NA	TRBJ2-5	CASSAMEGRETQYF	TGTGCCAGCAGCGCGATGGAGGGGCGTGAGACCCAGTACTTC
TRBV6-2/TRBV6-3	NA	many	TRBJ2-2	CASSPRGPTGELFF	TGTGCCAGCAGCCCCCGGGGCCCCACCGGGGAGCTGTTTTTT
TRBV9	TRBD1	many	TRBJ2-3	CASTRDSTYQRQYF	TGTGCCAGCACCCGGGACAGTACCTACCAACGGCAGTATTTT
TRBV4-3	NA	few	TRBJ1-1	CASSQAYQAGSWNTEAFF	TGCGCCAGCAGCCAAGCGTATCAGGCCGGATCATGGAACACTGAAGCTTTCTTT
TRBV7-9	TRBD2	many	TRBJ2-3	CAIEGSGGTDTQYF	TGTGCCATCGAGGGGAGCGGGGGCACAGATACGCAGTATTTT
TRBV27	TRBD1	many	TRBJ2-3	CASSPGTGGTSTDTQYF	TGTGCCAGCAGTCCGGGGACAGGGGGGACAAGCACAGATACGCAGTATTTT
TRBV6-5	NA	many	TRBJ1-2	CASTQPGGGYTF	TGTGCCAGCACCCAGCCCGGGGGAGGCTACACCTTC
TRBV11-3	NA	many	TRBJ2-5	CASSLGVQYQETQYF	TGTGCCAGCAGCTTAGGGGTACAGTACCAAGAGACCCAGTACTTC
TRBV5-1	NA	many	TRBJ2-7	CASSTDSTYEQYF	TGCGCCAGCAGCACGGACAGCACCTACGAGCAGTACTTC
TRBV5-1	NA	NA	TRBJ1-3	CASSNPPGRETGNTIYF	TGCGCCAGCAGCAACCCCCCGGGACGGGAAACTGGAAACACCATATATTTT
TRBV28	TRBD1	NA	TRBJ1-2	CASISPGTDNYGYTF	TGTGCCAGCATCAGTCCCGGGACAGACAACTATGGCTACACCTTC
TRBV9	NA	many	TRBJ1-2	CASSVGDAHYGYTF	TGTGCCAGCAGCGTAGGGGACGCTCACTATGGCTACACCTTC
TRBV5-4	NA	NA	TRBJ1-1	CASSPLPENTEAFF	TGTGCCAGCAGCCCACTACCGGAGAACACTGAAGCTTTCTTT
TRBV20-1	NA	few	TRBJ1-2	CSAREDSRGNYGYTF	TGCAGTGCTAGAGAGGACAGCCGGGGAAACTATGGCTACACCTTC
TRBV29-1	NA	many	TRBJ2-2	CSVEAGYTGELFF	TGCAGCGTTGAAGCGGGCTACACCGGGGAGCTGTTTTTT
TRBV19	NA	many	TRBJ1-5	CASSARGAGGEPQHF	TGTGCCAGTAGTGCCCGCGGGGCAGGAGGGGAGCCCCAGCATTTT
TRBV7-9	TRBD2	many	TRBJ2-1	CASSSGLAGTREQFF	TGTGCCAGCAGCTCCGGACTAGCGGGGACGAGGGAGCAGTTCTTC
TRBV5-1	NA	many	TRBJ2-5	CASSLGTTKETQYF	TGCGCCAGCAGCTTGGGGACTACTAAAGAGACCCAGTACTTC
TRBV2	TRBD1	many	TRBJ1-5	CASTDRDNQPQHF	TGTGCCAGCACCGACAGGGACAATCAGCCCCAGCATTTT
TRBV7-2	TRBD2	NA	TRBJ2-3	CASRLAVGRDTQYF	TGTGCCAGCAGACTAGCGGTCGGGCGGGATACGCAGTATTTT
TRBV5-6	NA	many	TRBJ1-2	CASSLAGAMYNYGYTF	TGTGCCAGCAGCTTGGCAGGGGCCATGTATAACTATGGCTACACCTTC
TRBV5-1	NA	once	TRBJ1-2	CASSAQGYNGYTF	TGCGCCAGCAGCGCCCAGGGGTATAATGGCTACACCTTC
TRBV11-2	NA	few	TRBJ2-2	CASSSDRDKNTGELFF	TGTGCCAGCAGCTCGGACAGAGATAAGAACACCGGGGAGCTGTTTTTT
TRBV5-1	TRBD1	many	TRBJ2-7	CASSSGQGTSYEQYF	TGCGCCAGCAGCTCCGGACAGGGGACATCCTACGAGCAGTACTTC
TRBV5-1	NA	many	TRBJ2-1	CASSRRVLSSYNEQFF	TGCGCCAGCAGCCGCAGAGTGCTAAGCTCCTACAATGAGCAGTTCTTC
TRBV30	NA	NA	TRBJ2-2	CAWSVGNKRPQLFF	TGTGCCTGGAGTGTAGGGAACAAACGTCCTCAGCTGTTTTTT
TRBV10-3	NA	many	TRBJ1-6	CAISVGGPANSPLHF	TGTGCCATCAGTGTGGGGGGCCCAGCTAATTCACCCCTCCACTTT
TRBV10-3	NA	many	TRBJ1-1	CAISRDRTEAFF	TGTGCCATCAGTAGGGATAGGACTGAAGCTTTCTTT
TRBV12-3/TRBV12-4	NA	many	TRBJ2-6	CASTPGGANVLTF	TGTGCCAGCACCCCAGGTGGGGCCAACGTCCTGACTTTC
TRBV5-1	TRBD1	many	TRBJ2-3	CASSPRQGARDTQYF	TGCGCCAGCAGCCCTAGACAGGGGGCAAGGGATACGCAGTATTTT
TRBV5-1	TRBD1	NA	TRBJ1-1	CASSLAAGQGEAFF	TGCGCCAGCAGCTTGGCGGCGGGACAGGGGGAAGCTTTCTTT
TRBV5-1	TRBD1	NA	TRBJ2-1	CASSPGQAEYNEQFF	TGCGCCAGCAGCCCTGGACAGGCCGAGTACAATGAGCAGTTCTTC
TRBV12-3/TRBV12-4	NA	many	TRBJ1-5	CASTSGGGNQPQHF	TGTGCCAGCACTTCGGGCGGGGGCAATCAGCCCCAGCATTTT
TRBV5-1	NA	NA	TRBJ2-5	CASSSAGRTAETQYF	TGCGCCAGCAGCTCCGCCGGGCGGACCGCCGAGACCCAGTACTTC
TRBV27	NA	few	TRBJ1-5	CASRAQGTRQPQHF	TGTGCCAGCAGGGCACAGGGTACTCGGCAGCCCCAGCATTTT
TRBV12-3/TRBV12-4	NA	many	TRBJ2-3	CASNTLRAWSTDTQYF	TGTGCCAGCAATACCTTGAGGGCGTGGAGCACAGATACGCAGTATTTT
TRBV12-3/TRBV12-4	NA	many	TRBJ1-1	CASSFSRGSGNTEAFF	TGTGCCAGCAGTTTTTCACGGGGGTCAGGGAACACTGAAGCTTTCTTT
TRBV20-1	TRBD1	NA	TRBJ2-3	CSASVHRDRVTDTQYF	TGCAGTGCTAGTGTCCACCGGGACAGGGTCACAGATACGCAGTATTTT
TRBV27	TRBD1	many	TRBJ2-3	CASSLSWGQGSDTQYF	TGTGCCAGCAGTTTAAGTTGGGGACAGGGGTCAGATACGCAGTATTTT
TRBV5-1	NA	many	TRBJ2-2	CASSFPDPGVGTGELFF	TGCGCCAGCAGCTTCCCTGACCCGGGGGTCGGCACCGGGGAGCTGTTTTTT
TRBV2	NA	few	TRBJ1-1	CASSDGAAMNTEAFF	TGTGCCAGCAGTGATGGGGCGGCAATGAACACTGAAGCTTTCTTT
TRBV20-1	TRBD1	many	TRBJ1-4	CSALGQGATNEKLFF	TGCAGTGCCCTGGGACAGGGGGCAACTAATGAAAAACTGTTTTTT
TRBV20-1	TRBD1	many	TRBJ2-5	CSVSNRGLQETQYF	TGCAGTGTGTCGAACAGGGGTTTACAAGAGACCCAGTACTTC
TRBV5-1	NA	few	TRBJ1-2	CASSFDGTNYGYTF	TGCGCCAGCAGCTTTGACGGGACTAACTATGGCTACACCTTC
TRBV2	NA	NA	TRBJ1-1	CASERGGRGAFF	TGTGCCAGCGAGAGGGGGGGTCGCGGGGCTTTCTTT
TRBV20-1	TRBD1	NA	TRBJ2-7	CSQQGAAHVQYF	TGCAGTCAACAGGGGGCGGCCCACGTGCAGTACTTC
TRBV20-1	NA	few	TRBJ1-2	CSARDPSGGGYTF	TGCAGTGCTAGAGATCCAAGCGGTGGGGGCTACACCTTC
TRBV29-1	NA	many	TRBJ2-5	CSVDPRVGETQYF	TGCAGCGTCGACCCCAGGGTTGGGGAGACCCAGTACTTC
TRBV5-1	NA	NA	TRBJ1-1	CASSLMDRNTEAFF	TGCGCCAGCAGCCTGATGGACAGGAACACTGAAGCTTTCTTT
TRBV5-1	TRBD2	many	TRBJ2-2	CASSSYGGITGELFF	TGCGCCAGCAGCTCCTACGGGGGGATCACCGGGGAGCTGTTTTTT